The clone carrying this T cell receptor (beta chain) has only a few counts. What it recognizes is unknown. With 60 Vbeta and 13 Jbeta primers, the PCR was carried out. Measured with immunoSEQ multiplex PCR; TCRdb has only the in-frame clones, and not every one. The sample shows about 140,000 clones, 75% to 85% of them seen only once. The sample originates from a study of cytomegalovirus exposure and HLA in healthy donors. General study findings and limits: Researchers reportedly found TCR beta sequences accurately predicted most subjects' HLA-A and HLA-B alleles. A list of 150 to 200 TCR beta chains associated with cytomegalovirus was given.

This CDR3 has 14 residues. Germline CDR1 is WNHNN and CDR2 is SYGVQD (reference sequence). Trimming pared 0 bases from V and 13 bases from J, leaving 16 bases between. This sequence originates from a female donor in good health and CMV-seropositive. This chain joins TRBV10-1 and TRBJ2-1, with D possibly being TRBD2 (5 bases). Sequencing was carried out using PBMCs. CDR3 protein: CASSESLSGPRQFF. CDR3 sequence (DNA): TGCGCCAGCAGTGAGTCATTGAGCGGTCCCCGTCAGTTCTTC.